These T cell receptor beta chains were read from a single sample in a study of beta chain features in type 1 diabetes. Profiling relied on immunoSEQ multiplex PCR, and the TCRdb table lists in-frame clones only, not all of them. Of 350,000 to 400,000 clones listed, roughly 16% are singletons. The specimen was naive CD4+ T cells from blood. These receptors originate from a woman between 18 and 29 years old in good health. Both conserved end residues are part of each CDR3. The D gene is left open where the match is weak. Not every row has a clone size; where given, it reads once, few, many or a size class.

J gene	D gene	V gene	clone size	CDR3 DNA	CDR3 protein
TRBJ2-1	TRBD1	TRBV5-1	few	TGCGCCAGCAGCTCGGGACAGATTGATGAGCAGTTCTTC	CASSSGQIDEQFF
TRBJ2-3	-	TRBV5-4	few	TGTGCCAGCAGCTTGGAAGGCCAAGGGGCAGATACGCAGTATTTT	CASSLEGQGADTQYF
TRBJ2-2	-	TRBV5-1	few	TGCGCCAGCAGCTTGACGGGATCGTCCACCGGGGAGCTGTTTTTT	CASSLTGSSTGELFF
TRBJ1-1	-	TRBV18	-	TGTGCCAGCTCACCAATTGCGGTTGGCGGGACTGAAGCTTTCTTT	CASSPIAVGGTEAFF
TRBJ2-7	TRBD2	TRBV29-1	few	TGCAGCGTTGTGGGCCAGGGCGGGAGGGAGCAGTACTTC	CSVVGQGGREQYF
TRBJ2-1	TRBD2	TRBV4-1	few	TGCGCCAGCAGCCAAGGGGGGACTAGCGGGAGCGATGAGCAGTTCTTC	CASSQGGTSGSDEQFF
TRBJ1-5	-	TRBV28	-	TGTGCCAGCAGTTTATTGAGGTATAGCAATCAGCCCCAGCATTTT	CASSLLRYSNQPQHF
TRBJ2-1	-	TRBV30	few	TGTGCCTGGAGTAGACAGGAGAGGTACAATGAGCAGTTCTTC	CAWSRQERYNEQFF
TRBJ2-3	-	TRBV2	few	TGTGCCAGCAGCCGACAACGCACAGATACGCAGTATTTT	CASSRQRTDTQYF
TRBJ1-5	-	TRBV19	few	TGTGCCAGTAGTACAGCAGGGCCAAATCAGCCCCAGCATTTT	CASSTAGPNQPQHF
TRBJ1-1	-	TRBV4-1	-	TGCGCCAGCAGCCGACAGGTCAACACTGAAGCTTTCTTT	CASSRQVNTEAFF
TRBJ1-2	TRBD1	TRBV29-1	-	TGCAGCGCAGAACGTAGGACAGGTGGGGCCTATGGCTACACCTTC	CSAERRTGGAYGYTF
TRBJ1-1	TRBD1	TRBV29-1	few	TGCAGCGTCAAAACCACCAGGGGGCGCTTCACTGAAGCTTTCTTT	CSVKTTRGRFTEAFF
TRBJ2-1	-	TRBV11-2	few	TGTGCCAGCAGCTTAGATCCCCTAGCGCCCTACAATGAGCAGTTCTTC	CASSLDPLAPYNEQFF
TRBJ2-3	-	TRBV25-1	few	TGTGCCAGCAGGAGCGAGGACTACACAGATACGCAGTATTTT	CASRSEDYTDTQYF
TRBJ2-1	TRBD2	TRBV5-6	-	TGTGCCAGCACCTGGCTAGCGGGACGGTTGTACGATGAGCAGTTCTTC	CASTWLAGRLYDEQFF
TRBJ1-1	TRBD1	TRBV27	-	TGTGCCAGCAGCCCCGGGACAGGGAGGTTTACTGGTAAAGCTTTCTTT	CASSPGTGRFTGKAFF
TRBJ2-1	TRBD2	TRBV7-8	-	TGTGCCAGCAGCGGGCAGACTAGCGTTTCCTACAATGAGCAGTTCTTC	CASSGQTSVSYNEQFF
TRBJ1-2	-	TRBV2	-	TGTGCCAGCAATGACAGATCTAACTATGGCTACACCTTC	CASNDRSNYGYTF
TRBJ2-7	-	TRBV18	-	TGTGCCAGCTCACCCTCGACTCCGGTCTTTCAATACTTC	CASSPSTPVFQYF
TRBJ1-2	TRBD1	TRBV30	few	TGTGCCTGGGGTAGACAGGGAGGTTATGGCTACACCTTC	CAWGRQGGYGYTF
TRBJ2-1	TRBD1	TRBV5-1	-	TGCGCCAGCACCATAACGCAGGGGGTGGGGGAGCAGTTCTTC	CASTITQGVGEQFF
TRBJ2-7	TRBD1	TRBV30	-	TGTGCCTGGAACCCCGGACAGGGGGCCACCTACGAGCAGTACTTC	CAWNPGQGATYEQYF